The sequence of this T cell receptor beta chain was determined in a study of Graves' ophthalmopathy and Graves' hyperthyroidism. General study findings and limits: A majority of expanded thyroid clonotypes exceeding 0.001 frequency were likewise present in blood. Progression of ophthalmopathy was predicted by the model with around 68% sensitivity and under 85% specificity. Ophthalmopathy could be told apart from stable hyperthyroidism by a 13-signature model (about 90% sensitivity, roughly 81% specificity).

Patients were excluded if they had other autoimmune diseases or uncontrolled infections, and likewise if pregnancy or lactation applied. This clonotype was observed a handful of times. Its antigen remains unidentified. Per germline, CDR1 SNHLY and CDR2 FYNNEI. Trimming removed 8 bases at V and 3 bases at J, with 19 bases between. The CDR3 runs 15 residues. From RNA, the CDR3 regions of TCR beta chains were amplified and sequenced. The first round was an RT-PCR with HTBI primers, and the second round was a multiplex PCR. TCRdb processed the multiplex PCR reads anew with MiXCR; each CDR3 protein has one entry. The top ten clones hold approximately 9.8% of a sample with about 500,000 distinct CDR3 sequences, approximately 15% of them seen once.

This TCR was recovered from a woman in her twenties or thirties with Graves' ophthalmopathy. The sequenced sample consisted of blood. The V gene is TRBV2, the J gene TRBJ1-1; maybe TRBD1 (6 bases). This chain's CDR3 is CASHREALGDTEAFF. The CDR3 DNA is TGTGCCAGCCACAGGGAGGCCCTTGGGGACACTGAAGCTTTCTTT.